The clone carrying this T cell receptor (beta chain) was seen a few times. Its antigen is undetermined. The data originate from a study of beta chain features in type 1 diabetes. Study-level results: Resolution of whether HLA type affects TCRB rearrangement was not achieved here. A moderate, significant TCRB CDR3 shortening appeared in type 1 diabetes across four CD4+ subsets. Cells that show high TCR expression could be over-represented by cDNA sequencing. Patients showed naive, central memory and Treg TCRB repertoires that appeared more similar than those of healthy donors.

cDNA synthesis used the whole RNA isolate, giving expressed TCRB sequences. Around 3.8 million reads per sample were averaged for naive, central memory and regulatory samples. The repertoire was sequenced with immunoSEQ multiplex PCR; TCRdb's copy has only in-frame clones and lacks some. The sample includes about 250,000 clones, approximately 11% of them seen just once. CDR3 length: 12 residues. In germline, CDR1 is GTSNPN, CDR2 SVGIG (reference sequence). V dropped 2 bases and J dropped 0 bases, with 4 bases sitting between them. Sequencing used naive CD4+ T cells from blood. The TCR originated in a man aged 30-40 years with type 1 diabetes. The V gene is TRBV30, the J gene TRBJ1-1; D not resolved. CDR3 sequence reads: CAWSRLNTEAFF. The CDR3 nucleotides are TGTGCCTGGAGTCGGTTGAACACTGAAGCTTTCTTT.